This paragraph reports one T cell receptor beta chain. The antigen is undetermined. This sample is drawn from a study of beta chain features in type 1 diabetes. As every portion of the isolated RNA was reverse transcribed, the sequencing read expressed TCRB transcripts. The method was immunoSEQ multiplex PCR; TCRdb's version includes in-frame clones alone and lacks a portion of them. The data show fewer than 25,000 clones, around 63% seen once. Germline V gene data show CDR1 as ENHRY and CDR2 as SYGVKD. The CDR3 is 13 residues long. V lost 11 bases and J lost 0, with 11 bases in between. The study's findings and limits: Within each of all four CD4+ subsets, Type 1 diabetes patients had TCRB CDR3s that were moderately but significantly shorter. An over-representation of cells with high TCR expression could result from cDNA sequencing.

The sample was Tregs from blood. This clonotype was sampled from a man aged 18-30 years with type 1 diabetes. The chain combines TRBV10-3 with TRBJ1-3; D remains ambiguous. The CDR3 sequence: CAVLRGSGNTIYF. CDR3 sequence (DNA): TGTGCCGTATTAAGAGGCTCTGGAAACACCATATATTTT.